Below, one T cell receptor beta chain is given with its context. The entry originates in a study of blood T cell repertoires in COVID-19. Produced via immunoSEQ multiplex PCR; TCRdb's table is partial and in-frame only. This table has roughly 330,000 clones, around 89% appearing once. Germline V CDR1 and CDR2: MNHEY, SVGEGT. This CDR3 comprises 14 residues. The ends lost 4 bases at V and 7 bases at J; junction bases unmatched: 3. Sequenced: peripheral blood. The V gene is TRBV6-2 or TRBV6-3, the J gene TRBJ1-6; 8 bases are shared with TRBD1. This clonotype was obtained from a man aged 18 to 35 who had recovered from COVID-19. The CDR3 region is CASSWTGKNSPLHF. The DNA of the CDR3 is TGTGCCAGCAGTTGGACAGGGAAGAATTCACCCCTCCACTTT.